One sample yielded the 32 T cell receptor beta chains listed below, sequenced in a study of T cell changes during pregnancy in multiple sclerosis. The table came from immunoSEQ multiplex PCR; TCRdb's copy has only in-frame clones and leaves some out. The profile shows 50,000 or so clones, 80% to 95% of them singletons. Sequencing used CD8+ T cells from peripheral blood mononuclear cells, obtained after pregnancy. The receptors derive from a female donor with multiple sclerosis, enrolled in a pregnancy study.

The rearrangement uses TRBV4-1 and TRBJ2-7, with TRBD1 as a possible D gene (6 bases). The CDR3 is 15 residues long. From germline, CDR1 is MGHRA and CDR2 YSYEKL. The V gene lost 2 bases and the J gene lost 3 bases, with 14 bases spanning the gap. The CDR3 sequence: CASSQPDRTSYEQYF. CDR3 nucleotide sequence: TGCGCCAGCAGCCAACCTGACAGGACAAGCTACGAGCAGTACTTC.

The CDR3 DNA reads as TGTGCCAGCAGCTCCTGGTCGGACAATGAGCAGTTCTTC. Encoded protein: CASSSWSDNEQFF. The chain recombines TRBV7-3 with TRBJ2-1, with no clear D. Trimming took 4 bases from V and 5 from J, leaving 9 bases between them. The CDR3 totals 13 residues. From germline, CDR1 is SGHTA and CDR2 FQGTGA.

V is TRBV19 and J is TRBJ2-1; 13 bases match TRBD2. The CDR3 runs 15 residues. With 2 bases clipped from V and 6 bases from J, the junction kept 1 base outside the gene matches. Germline CDR1 LNHDA, CDR2 SQIVND (reference sequence). CDR3 in DNA: TGTGCCAGTAGTATAACTAGCGGGGGGGCCAATGAGCAGTTCTTC. Its translation is CASSITSGGANEQFF. The variable domain in full, completed from reference TRBV19 and TRBJ2-1, reads DGGITQSPKYLFRKEGQNVTLSCEQNLNHDAMYWYRQDPGQGLRLIYYSQIVNDFQKGDIAEGYSVSREKKESFPLTVTSAQKNPTAFYLCASSITSGGANEQFFGPGTRLTVL.

V and J are TRBV10-2 and TRBJ1-2; a possible D gene is TRBD1 (5 bases). Germline values: CDR1 WSHSY, CDR2 SAAADI. Trimming cost V 0 bases and J 9 bases, with 11 bases left between them. The CDR3 extends over 13 amino acids. The CDR3 loop is CASSESWAGSYTF. The CDR3 DNA is TGCGCCAGCAGTGAGTCTTGGGCAGGGAGCTACACCTTC.

The rearrangement joins TRBV6-6 to TRBJ1-5; D is unclear. The CDR3 extends over 15 amino acids. Trimming pared 0 bases from V and 8 bases from J, leaving 14 bases between. Germline CDR1 reads MNHNY; CDR2 reads SVGAGI (reference sequence). The CDR3: CASSYSGQVIEPQHF. The CDR3 DNA is TGTGCCAGCAGTTACTCAGGCCAGGTGATAGAGCCCCAGCATTTT.

The chain uses TRBV27 and TRBJ2-7; 13 bases line up with TRBD2. Trimming cost V 5 bases and J 7 bases; bases outside gene matches: 8. Per the germline V gene, CDR1 is MNHEY and CDR2 is SMNVEV (reference sequence). This CDR3 is 15 amino acids long. This chain's CDR3 is CASSERTSGRWEQYF. The CDR3 nucleotides are TGTGCCAGCAGTGAACGGACTAGCGGGAGATGGGAGCAGTACTTC.

The chain joins TRBV6-5 to TRBJ1-1, with 8 nucleotides matching TRBD1. The V segment lost 2 bases and the J segment 8 bases; nucleotides outside the gene matches: 10. This CDR3 is built from 15 residues. In germline, CDR1 is MNHEY, CDR2 SVGAGI. This CDR3 reads CASSYHGRGQVEAFF. In DNA form, the CDR3 reads TGTGCCAGCAGTTACCATGGCAGGGGGCAGGTAGAAGCTTTCTTT.

The chain couples TRBV7-9 to TRBJ1-1, with 7 bases aligning to TRBD1. Germline-derived CDR1 and CDR2 are SEHNR and FQNEAQ (reference sequence). Trimming took 5 bases from V and 0 from J; bases not matched to a gene: 3. The CDR3 loop spans 14 amino acids. The CDR3 coding sequence is TGTGCCAGCAGCCTCGACAGGGTGAACACTGAAGCTTTCTTT. This encodes CASSLDRVNTEAFF.

The chain uses TRBV4-2 and TRBJ2-2; a possible D gene is TRBD2 (5 bases). The CDR3 is 13 residues long. Germline assignment: CDR1 LGHNA and CDR2 YNFKEQ. V was cut by 6 bases and J by 3 bases, with 8 bases left in between. The CDR3 reads CASRGVDTGELFF. In DNA form, the CDR3 reads TGTGCCAGCAGGGGAGTTGACACCGGGGAGCTGTTTTTT.

The rearrangement joins TRBV28 to TRBJ2-1; D possibly corresponds to TRBD1 (6 bases). Between the trimmed V and J ends, which lost 5 bases and 1 base, there was a span of 18 bases. The CDR3 is 17 residues long. Germline-derived CDR1 and CDR2 are MDHEN and SYDVKM. The CDR3 nucleotides are TGTGCCAGCAGTCACCAGACGGGACATATATCCTACAATGAGCAGTTCTTC. The encoded protein is CASSHQTGHISYNEQFF.

V is TRBV27 and J is TRBJ2-5; 8 nucleotides match TRBD2. In germline, CDR1 is MNHEY, CDR2 SMNVEV (reference sequence). The CDR3 extends over 16 amino acids. J lost 5 bases, V lost 5 bases, and 13 bases had no gene match. DNA for the CDR3: TGTGCCAGCAGTCCCCTCGTTCGGGAGGGCCGGGAGACCCAGTACTTC. Translated, it gives CASSPLVREGRETQYF.

V gene TRBV27 combines with J gene TRBJ2-7, with a weak D call TRBD1 (6 bases). Germline-derived CDR1 and CDR2 are MNHEY and SMNVEV (reference sequence). V lost 5 bases and J 2 bases, leaving 16 bases between the germline ends. The CDR3 totals 15 residues. The CDR3 region has the DNA TGTGCCAGCAGTACCGATCTACAGGGCACCTACGAGCAGTACTTC. Translated: CASSTDLQGTYEQYF.

V and J are TRBV7-9 and TRBJ1-4; TRBD1 matches 9 bases. The V gene's germline CDR1 is SEHNR and CDR2 FQNEAQ (reference sequence). CDR3 length: 16 amino acids. V shed 6 bases, J shed 6 bases, and the junction held 11 bases outside the gene matches. DNA of the CDR3: TGTGCCAGCAGTAAGACGGGGGGACAGGGTTATGAAAAACTGTTTTTT. Translation: CASSKTGGQGYEKLFF.

The chain combines TRBV7-6 with TRBJ2-1; unclear D gene. CDR1 and CDR2 (germline): SGHVS, FNYEAQ. The V gene lost 3 bases and the J gene lost 7 bases, with 19 bases spanning the gap. The CDR3 is 16 amino acids. The CDR3 reads CASSFRRALVPNEQFF. The CDR3 DNA sequence: TGTGCCAGCAGCTTCCGGAGAGCCCTCGTGCCTAATGAGCAGTTCTTC.

The V call is TRBV29-1, the J call TRBJ2-1; possible D gene TRBD1, 5 bases. The CDR3 loop spans 10 amino acids. Germline V gene data show CDR1 as SQVTM and CDR2 as ANQGSEA. Trimming removed 7 bases from V and 8 bases from J, with 9 bases in between. The CDR3 DNA reads as TGCAGCGCCCAGGGCCATGAGCAGTTCTTC. Amino acid sequence: CSAQGHEQFF.

V gene TRBV19 combines with J gene TRBJ1-2; possibly TRBD1 for D (6 bases). The CDR3 is made up of 13 amino acids. V was cut by 3 bases and J by 4 bases, with 9 bases left in between. CDR1 LNHDA and CDR2 SQIVND come from the germline V gene (reference sequence). The CDR3 reads CASSIGQIYGYTF. The CDR3 nucleotides are TGTGCCAGTAGTATCGGACAGATCTATGGCTACACCTTC.

This clone appeared a single time. The J gene is TRBJ2-7, the V gene TRBV2, with TRBD2 matching over 7 bases. The CDR3 is 15 amino acids. The V and J ends lost 2 bases and 4 bases, in that order; junction bases with no gene match: 8. Germline loops: CDR1 SNHLY, CDR2 FYNNEI. CDR3 nucleotides: TGTGCCAGCAGTGAAAGCGGGGCGACAGTTTACGAGCAGTACTTC. Encoded protein: CASSESGATVYEQYF.

The J gene is TRBJ2-7, the V gene TRBV2; D is ambiguous. CDR1 SNHLY and CDR2 FYNNEI come from the germline V gene. Trimming stripped 6 bases from V and 0 bases from J, with 15 bases between. The CDR3 has 15 amino acids. The CDR3: CASRETASHSYEQYF. CDR3 in DNA: TGTGCCAGCAGAGAAACAGCTTCACACTCCTACGAGCAGTACTTC.

V gene TRBV7-2 combines with J gene TRBJ2-7, with D possibly matching TRBD1 (5 bases). The V end lost 7 bases, the J end lost 5 bases, and 18 bases lay between the germline ends. Germline V gene lookup returns CDR1 SGHTA and CDR2 FQGNSA. The CDR3 is 14 amino acids. CDR3 coding DNA: TGTGCCAGCACCACTATAGGGGTTGGTGACGAGCAGTACTTC. Protein product: CASTTIGVGDEQYF.

This clone was found once. The CDR3 region has the DNA TGTGCCAGCAGCTCCGACAGGGGCTACGAGCAGTACTTC. The encoded protein is CASSSDRGYEQYF. J is TRBJ2-7 and V is TRBV7-6; 8 nucleotides agree with TRBD1. V trimming: 4 bases; J trimming: 3 bases; junction bases outside the gene matches: 2. Germline CDR1 reads SGHVS; CDR2 reads FNYEAQ. The CDR3 length is 13 residues.

This chain joins TRBV30 and TRBJ2-2; 11 nucleotides align to TRBD2. The CDR3 length is 15 residues. V lost 3 bases and J lost 5; bases outside the gene matches: 5. The germline V gene encodes CDR1 GTSNPN and CDR2 SVGIG (reference sequence). The CDR3, as DNA: TGTGCCTGGAGGCCTCTAGCGGGAGGTACCGGGGAGCTGTTTTTT. It specifies CAWRPLAGGTGELFF.

The chain uses TRBV19 and TRBJ2-2, with 9 bases lining up with TRBD1. The CDR3 consists of 17 residues. Germline V gene sequence: CDR1 LNHDA, CDR2 SQIVND (reference sequence). The V gene end was trimmed by 1 base and the J gene end by 0 bases; junction bases not matched to a gene: 3. DNA of the CDR3: TGTGCCAGTAGTATAGGGGGACAGGGCCCGAACACCGGGGAGCTGTTTTTT. This encodes CASSIGGQGPNTGELFF.

This chain links TRBV7-2 with TRBJ1-5; the D is unclear. This CDR3 contains 15 residues. The germline gives CDR1 SGHTA, CDR2 FQGNSA. V was pared by 2 bases and J by 3 bases, with 11 bases between. CDR3 in DNA: TGTGCCAGCAGCTTAAGATCGGGGTACAATCAGCCCCAGCATTTT. This codes for CASSLRSGYNQPQHF.

The CDR3 spells CASSSRGRPGELFF. The CDR3 DNA reads as TGTGCCAGCTCCTCCAGGGGGAGGCCCGGGGAGCTGTTTTTT. V and J are TRBV6-5 and TRBJ2-2; tentatively, D is TRBD1 (7 bases). V was clipped by 8 bases and J by 6 bases, with 16 bases between them. This CDR3 spans 14 amino acids. Germline assignment: CDR1 MNHEY and CDR2 SVGAGI.

The chain employs TRBV2 and TRBJ2-1, with 12 bases fitting TRBD2. Per the germline V gene, CDR1 is SNHLY and CDR2 is FYNNEI. V shed 0 bases and J 13 bases; nucleotides not matched to a gene: 7. CDR3 size: 15 residues. The CDR3 loop is CASSEALGLAGQQFF. The CDR3 bases are TGTGCCAGCAGTGAAGCGCTAGGACTAGCGGGACAACAGTTCTTC.

This chain's CDR3 is CASSQDWGEPEAFF. Here the CDR3 DNA reads TGTGCCAGCAGCCAAGATTGGGGAGAACCTGAAGCTTTCTTT. This sequence joins TRBV4-2 and TRBJ1-1; D is unclear. The CDR3 totals 14 residues. Germline CDR1 and CDR2: LGHNA and YNFKEQ. Trimming shortened V by 0 bases and J by 6 bases, and 11 bases separated the two germline ends.

The chain links TRBV9 to TRBJ2-1, with a tentative D call TRBD2 (5 bases). The V gene's germline CDR1 is SGDLS and CDR2 YYNGEE. Trimming cost V 2 bases and J 4 bases, with 16 bases left between them. CDR3 length: 16 residues. The CDR3 here is CASSVEAGGGYNEQFF. For the CDR3, the DNA is TGTGCCAGCAGCGTCGAGGCAGGTGGAGGTTACAATGAGCAGTTCTTC.

This chain joins TRBV4-1 and TRBJ1-2; a possible D gene is TRBD1 (5 bases). V was pared by 3 bases and J by 8 bases, with 22 bases between. Germline V lookup: CDR1 MGHRA, CDR2 YSYEKL. The CDR3 has 16 residues. The DNA of the CDR3 is TGCGCCAGCAGCCAGGATCGTACGGGGGACCCTTGGGGCTACACCTTC. Amino acids: CASSQDRTGDPWGYTF.

The chain is built from TRBV29-1 and TRBJ1-2, with 7 bases aligning to TRBD1. The CDR3 extends over 18 amino acids. Germline loops: CDR1 SQVTM, CDR2 ANQGSEA. V lost 0 bases and J lost 1; bases outside the gene matches: 14. The CDR3 reads CSVEDRLPARQGNYGYTF. As DNA, the CDR3 is TGCAGCGTTGAAGATCGACTACCCGCCCGACAGGGTAACTATGGCTACACCTTC.

The chain couples TRBV5-4 to TRBJ2-1, with TRBD1 matching 8 bases. The junction had 5 bases not matched to a gene; V was cut back by 1 base and J by 5 bases. In germline, CDR1 is SGHNT, CDR2 YYREEE (reference sequence). This CDR3 region has 15 residues. The DNA for the CDR3 is TGTGCCAGCAGCTTGTTCGGACAGGGAAACAATGAGCAGTTCTTC. It yields the protein CASSLFGQGNNEQFF.

This chain links TRBV7-2 with TRBJ2-3; D is ambiguous. CDR1 is SGHTA and CDR2 is FQGNSA in the germline V gene. The CDR3 runs 12 residues. V lost 5 bases to trimming and J lost 2 bases, with 5 bases between them. In DNA, the CDR3 is TGTGCCAGCAGCCCCTTCACAGATACGCAGTATTTT. Translating it yields CASSPFTDTQYF.

This rearrangement joins TRBV27 to TRBJ2-3; D ambiguous. CDR3 length: 14 amino acids. Per the germline V gene, CDR1 is MNHEY and CDR2 is SMNVEV (reference sequence). Trimming cost V 4 bases and J 2 bases, with 10 bases left between them. The DNA of the CDR3 is TGTGCCAGCAGTTCCTCAACAATCACAGATACGCAGTATTTT. Amino acid sequence: CASSSSTITDTQYF.